This is a list of T cell receptor beta chains from one sample in a study of blood T cell repertoires in COVID-19. Libraries were prepared by immunoSEQ multiplex PCR; TCRdb keeps only in-frame clonotypes and omits some of them. This table has 290,000 or so clones, approximately 93% appearing once. The sequenced material came from peripheral blood. The receptor set was obtained from a woman aged 25 to 45 with COVID-19, enrolled during active disease. The conserved cysteine and the conserved F or W are not part of the CDR3 here. D genes are given only for firm matches.

>12|TRBD1|TRBJ1-4|TRBV11-2
ASSLGQGRVKLF
>14|-|TRBJ1-4|TRBV6-5
ASSSLSGGRNEKLF
>13|-|TRBJ1-1|TRBV28
ASSSPRGVNTEAF
>10|TRBD1|TRBJ1-2|TRBV12-3/TRBV12-4
ASTRGRRGYT
>12|-|TRBJ2-5|TRBV7-7
ASSLSSGQETQY
>11|TRBD1|TRBJ1-2|TRBV30
AWSRVTGDGYT
>14|TRBD2|TRBJ2-1|TRBV3-1/TRBV3-2
ASSRLMTSGRLEQF
>14|TRBD1|TRBJ1-5|TRBV18
ASSPTGGRGNQPQH
>12|-|TRBJ1-2|TRBV7-9
ASSLDPPPDGYT
>12|-|TRBJ1-2|TRBV7-5
VRSQDRGNYGYT
>13|-|TRBJ1-3|TRBV5-1
ASSLDRSSGNTIY
>12|-|TRBJ2-7|TRBV5-1
ASSPGQVAGEQY
>13|TRBD1|TRBJ1-4|TRBV5-4
ASSKEGAHNEKLF
>12|TRBD1|TRBJ1-1|TRBV6-5
ASSPRDRGREAF
>10|TRBD2|TRBJ2-7|TRBV6-5
ASRAGGYEQY
>14|-|TRBJ1-1|TRBV28
ASSLSSGRLYTEAF
>13|TRBD1|TRBJ2-7|TRBV6-6
ASRLDREPNYEQY
>9|-|TRBJ1-1|TRBV20-1
SARRQIEAF